This entry lists 5 T cell receptor beta chains sequenced from one sample in a study of OX40 agonist ivuxolimab in advanced cancers. Produced via immunoSEQ multiplex PCR; TCRdb's table is partial and in-frame only. There are over 50,000 clones in the sample; just under 90% occur only once, and approximately 2% lies in the top ten. The starting material was CD4+ or CD8+ T cells sorted from blood, obtained in a trial of the OX40 agonist ivuxolimab. These receptors originate from an adult with an advanced solid tumor such as melanoma, head and neck, liver or kidney cancer.

This sequence joins TRBV19 and TRBJ1-1; tentative D call: TRBD1 (6 bases). V was shortened by 5 bases and J by 7 bases, with 17 bases between the two germline ends. In germline, CDR1 is LNHDA, CDR2 SQIVND (reference sequence). This CDR3 comprises 14 residues. The CDR3 bases are TGTGCCAGTAGTGCGCAGGGGTCCGTTGGTGAAGCTTTCTTT. Protein: CASSAQGSVGEAFF.

The chain employs TRBV19 and TRBJ2-7; D is possibly TRBD2 (5 bases). The V gene lost 3 bases and the J gene lost 4 bases, with 10 bases spanning the gap. CDR1 and CDR2 from the germline V gene are LNHDA and SQIVND (reference sequence). The CDR3 has 13 residues. For the CDR3, the DNA is TGTGCCAGTAGTATGGAGCGAGGGTACGAGCAGTACTTC. It specifies CASSMERGYEQYF.

This clone has just a few counts. This rearrangement joins TRBV7-2 to TRBJ1-1; perhaps TRBD1 as D (5 bases). The CDR3 length is 13 residues. CDR1 and CDR2 (germline): SGHTA, FQGNSA. Between the trimmed V and J ends, which lost 5 bases and 5 bases, there was a span of 12 bases. The CDR3 region is CASSPHGGTEAFF. The DNA for the CDR3 is TGTGCCAGCAGCCCCCACGGGGGGACTGAAGCTTTCTTT.

This chain joins TRBV28 and TRBJ2-5; TRBD1 is a possible D gene (5 bases). Gene TRBJ2-7 matches the end of the DNA better, so the J call may be wrong. This CDR3 is 13 amino acids long. Germline CDR1 is MDHEN and CDR2 is SYDVKM. CDR3 protein: CASSFSGYYEQYF. The CDR3 DNA reads as TGTGCCAGCAGTTTCTCAGGGTACTACGAGCAGTACTTC.

With respect to this clone: This same CDR3 is encoded by further DNA sequences in the sample. The V call is TRBV5-1, the J call TRBJ2-7; TRBD2 matches at 9 bases. The V gene's germline CDR1 is SGHRS and CDR2 YFSETQ. J was trimmed by 5 bases and V by 5 bases; bases with no gene match: 11. The CDR3 has 15 residues. This CDR3 is CASSLGGLAGNEQYF. CDR3 nucleotide sequence: TGCGCCAGCAGTTTAGGGGGACTAGCCGGGAACGAGCAGTACTTC.